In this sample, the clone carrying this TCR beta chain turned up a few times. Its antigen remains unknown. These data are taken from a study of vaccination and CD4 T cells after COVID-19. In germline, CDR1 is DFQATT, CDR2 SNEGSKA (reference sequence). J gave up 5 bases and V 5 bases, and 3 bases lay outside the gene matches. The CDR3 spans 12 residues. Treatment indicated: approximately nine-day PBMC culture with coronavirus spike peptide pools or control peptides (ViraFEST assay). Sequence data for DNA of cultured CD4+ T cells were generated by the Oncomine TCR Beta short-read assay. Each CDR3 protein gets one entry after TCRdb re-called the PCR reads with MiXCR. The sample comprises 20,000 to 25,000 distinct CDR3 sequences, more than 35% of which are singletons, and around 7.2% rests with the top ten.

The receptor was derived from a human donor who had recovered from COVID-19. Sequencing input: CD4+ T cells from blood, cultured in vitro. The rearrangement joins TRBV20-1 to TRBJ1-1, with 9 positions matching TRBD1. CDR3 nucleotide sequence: TGCAGTGCTCCCGGGACAGGGACTGAAGCTTTCTTT. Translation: CSAPGTGTEAFF.